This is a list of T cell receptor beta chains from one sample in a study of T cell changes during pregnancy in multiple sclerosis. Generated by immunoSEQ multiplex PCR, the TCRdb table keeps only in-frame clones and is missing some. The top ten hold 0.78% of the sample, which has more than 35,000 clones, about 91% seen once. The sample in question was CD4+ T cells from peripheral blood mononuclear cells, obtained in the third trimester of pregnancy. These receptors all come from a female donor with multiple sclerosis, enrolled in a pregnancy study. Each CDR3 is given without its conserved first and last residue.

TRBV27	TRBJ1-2	ASKYGKAWGYT
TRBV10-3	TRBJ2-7	AINPSGREGHEQY
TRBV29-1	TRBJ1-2	SVEYLGPAEGYT
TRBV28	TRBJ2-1	ASNWGGTHNEQF
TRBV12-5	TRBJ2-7	ASGGQGQGRYEQY
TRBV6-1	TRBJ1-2	ASAKMGAGQGYT
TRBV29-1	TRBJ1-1	SVRQGNWGTEAF
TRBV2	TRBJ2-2	ASSELANTGELF
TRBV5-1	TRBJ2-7	ASSTFTSFLYEQY
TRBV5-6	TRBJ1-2	ASSLVAPGGYGYT
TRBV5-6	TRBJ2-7	ASSTGTSGVSYEQY
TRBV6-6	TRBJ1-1	ASREAGTKNTEAF
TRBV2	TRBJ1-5	ASTSGGAGQPQH
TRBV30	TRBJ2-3	AWSVRRLAGGTDTQY
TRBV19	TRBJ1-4	ASSMGTAPEKLF
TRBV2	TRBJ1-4	ASSEVSGGREKLF
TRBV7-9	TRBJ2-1	ASSLNAGTYNEQF
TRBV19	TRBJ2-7	ASSIRYREGSEQY
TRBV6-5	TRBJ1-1	ASRSEGEAF
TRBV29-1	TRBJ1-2	SVEGQGSGYT